This T cell receptor beta chain came from a study of CD8 T cells in ankylosing spondylitis. This CDR3 is built from 12 residues. V gave up 6 bases and J gave up 7 bases; unmatched junction bases: 3. Germline V gene sequence: CDR1 ENHRY, CDR2 SYGVKD. TCRdb redid the calling of the 5' RACE reads with MiXCR, one entry per CDR3 protein. The sample yields about 450,000 distinct CDR3 sequences, roughly a quarter seen once. For this clonotype: Its antigen remains unidentified.

Study findings and constraints: Ankylosing spondylitis blood appeared to be characterized by a TCR beta motif of roughly eight highly homologous variants.

Sequenced: blood, either unsorted or a sorted T cell fraction (not recorded which). The TCR sequence derives from a male donor with ankylosing spondylitis. The rearrangement links TRBV10-3 to TRBJ1-5; 7 bases fit TRBD1. CDR3 bases: TGTGCCATCAGAGGGGGCATGCAGCCCCAGCATTTT. It codes for CAIRGGMQPQHF.